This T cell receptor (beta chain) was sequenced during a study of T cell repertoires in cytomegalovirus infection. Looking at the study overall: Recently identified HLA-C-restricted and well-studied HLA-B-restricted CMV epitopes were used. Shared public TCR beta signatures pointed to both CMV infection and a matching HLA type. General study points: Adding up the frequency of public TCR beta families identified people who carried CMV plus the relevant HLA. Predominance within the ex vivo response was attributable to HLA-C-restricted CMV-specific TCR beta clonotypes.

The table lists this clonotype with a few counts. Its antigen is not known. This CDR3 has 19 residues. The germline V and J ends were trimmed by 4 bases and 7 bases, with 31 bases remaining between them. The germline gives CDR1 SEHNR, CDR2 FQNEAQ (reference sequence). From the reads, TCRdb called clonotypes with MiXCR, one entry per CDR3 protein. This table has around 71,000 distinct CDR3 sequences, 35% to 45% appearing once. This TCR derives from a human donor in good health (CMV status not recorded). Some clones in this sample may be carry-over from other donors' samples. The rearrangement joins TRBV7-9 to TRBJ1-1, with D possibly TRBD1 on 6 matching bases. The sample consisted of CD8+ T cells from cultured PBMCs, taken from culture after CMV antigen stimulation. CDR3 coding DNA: TGTGCCAGCAGCTCGGAAGCATCGGGGGCGAGGGAATTACTCTATGAAGCTTTCTTT. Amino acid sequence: CASSSEASGARELLYEAFF.